A single sample gave rise to the 16 T cell receptor beta chains below, sequenced in a study of T cell responses to AZD1222 COVID-19 vaccine. Produced via immunoSEQ multiplex PCR; TCRdb's table is partial and in-frame only. Altogether about 180,000 clones are present, around 88% being singletons, with the ten largest covering approximately 0.5%. The source was peripheral blood, collected on day 0 of AZD1222 vaccination. The receptor source for this set is an adult in good health.

The chain is built from TRBV4-1 and TRBJ2-3; maybe TRBD2 (6 bases). The CDR3 covers 13 residues. V lost 7 bases, J lost 2 bases, and 10 bases lay in between. The germline gives CDR1 MGHRA, CDR2 YSYEKL. The CDR3 DNA reads as TGCGCCAGCACTAGCGCCTTCACAGATACGCAGTATTTT. It codes for CASTSAFTDTQYF.

The V and J genes are TRBV5-1 and TRBJ2-5, with D possibly matching TRBD2 (6 bases). The CDR3 contains 14 residues. Germline CDR1 is SGHRS and CDR2 is YFSETQ. The germline V and J ends were trimmed by 1 base and 2 bases, with 9 bases remaining between them. DNA of the CDR3: TGCGCCAGCAGCTTGCACAGCGGGCAAGAGACCCAGTACTTC. It specifies CASSLHSGQETQYF. The complete variable domain, with remaining parts taken from reference TRBV5-1 and TRBJ2-5, reads KAGVTQTPRYLIKTRGQQVTLSCSPISGHRSVSWYQQTPGQGLQFLFEYFSETQRNKGNFPGRFSGRQFSNSRSEMNVSTLELGDSALYLCASSLHSGQETQYFGPGTRLLVL.

This chain connects TRBV5-1 to TRBJ1-6; the D gene is possibly TRBD1 (5 bases). Trimming took 4 bases from V and 8 from J, leaving 16 bases between them. This CDR3 is 15 amino acids long. The V gene's germline CDR1 is SGHRS and CDR2 YFSETQ. The CDR3 protein is CASSSGTVGDSPLHF. The DNA for the CDR3 is TGCGCCAGCAGCAGCGGGACTGTGGGGGATTCACCCCTCCACTTT. Based on the CDR3 plus reference TRBV5-1 and TRBJ1-6, the full variable domain is KAGVTQTPRYLIKTRGQQVTLSCSPISGHRSVSWYQQTPGQGLQFLFEYFSETQRNKGNFPGRFSGRQFSNSRSEMNVSTLELGDSALYLCASSSGTVGDSPLHFGNGTRLTVT.

This chain links TRBV7-6 with TRBJ2-3; perhaps TRBD2 as D (7 bases). Trimming left V 3 bases short and J 1 base short, with 14 bases between. The CDR3 sequence is 16 residues long. CDR1 and CDR2 (germline): SGHVS, FNYEAQ. The CDR3 DNA reads as TGTGCCAGCAGCTTGGCTCCGGGGGGCGGCACAGATACGCAGTATTTT. This gives the protein CASSLAPGGGTDTQYF.

A note on this clone: Other DNA sequences within the sample encode an identical CDR3. This chain joins TRBV25-1 and TRBJ1-4, with TRBD1 as a possible D gene (5 bases). This CDR3 contains 14 residues. Germline CDR1 and CDR2: MGHDK and SYGVNS. V lost 4 bases to trimming and J lost 5 bases, with 11 bases between them. CDR3: CASSAGTVNEKLFF. CDR3 sequence (DNA): TGTGCCAGCAGTGCCGGGACCGTGAATGAAAAACTGTTTTTT.

The CDR3 spells CASSYGTGELFF. For the CDR3, the DNA is TGTGCCAGCAGTTATGGCACCGGGGAGCTGTTTTTT. V gene TRBV6-2 or TRBV6-3 combines with J gene TRBJ2-2; D unresolved. Germline CDR1 MNHEY, CDR2 SVGEGT. There are 12 residues in the CDR3. Trimming pared 3 bases from V and 4 bases from J, leaving 3 bases between.

This sequence joins TRBV30 and TRBJ1-1; D gene unclear. Germline V gene lookup returns CDR1 GTSNPN and CDR2 SVGIG (reference sequence). V gave up 5 bases and J gave up 4 bases, with 8 bases separating them. The CDR3 has 11 residues. The CDR3, as DNA: TGTGCCTGGCGGAGGGTCACTGAAGCTTTCTTT. Translation gives CAWRRVTEAFF.

This rearrangement joins TRBV3-1 (or the pseudogene TRBV3-2) to TRBJ1-6; TRBD1 is a possible D gene (5 bases). V lost 0 bases, J lost 7 bases, and 16 bases lay in between. This CDR3 has 17 residues. Germline V gives CDR1 LGHDT, CDR2 YNNKEL (reference sequence). CDR3 protein: CASSQEYRDGPNSPLHF. DNA of the CDR3: TGTGCCAGCAGCCAAGAATACCGGGACGGACCCAATTCACCCCTCCACTTT.

The CDR3 bases are TGCGCCAGCAGCCAAGACTGGCAGGGCGAAGCTTTCTTT. It specifies CASSQDWQGEAFF. The J gene is TRBJ1-1, the V gene TRBV4-3; a possible D gene is TRBD1 (5 bases). CDR3 length: 13 amino acids. Germline V gives CDR1 LGHNA, CDR2 YSLEER. Trimming stripped 0 bases from V and 8 bases from J, with 10 bases between.

This chain connects TRBV18 to TRBJ2-3; TRBD1 is a possible D gene (5 bases). Germline values: CDR1 KGHSH, CDR2 LQKENI. The CDR3 is 15 residues long. Trimming took 2 bases from V and 3 from J, leaving 12 bases between them. CDR3 sequence: CASSPGASGTDTQYF. The DNA of the CDR3 is TGTGCCAGCTCACCAGGGGCATCAGGGACAGATACGCAGTATTTT.

The chain links TRBV24-1 to TRBJ2-1; D remains unclear. Per germline, CDR1 KGHDR and CDR2 SFDVKD. The CDR3 covers 11 residues. V was cut by 9 bases and J by 4 bases, with 6 bases left in between. The DNA of the CDR3 is TGTGCCACCGGCGCGTACAATGAGCAGTTCTTC. Its translation: CATGAYNEQFF.

The J gene is TRBJ1-3, the V gene TRBV7-2, with 7 bases that match TRBD1. This CDR3 has 15 amino acids. Germline values: CDR1 SGHTA, CDR2 FQGNSA. V dropped 5 bases and J dropped 0; count of bases not matched to a gene: 4. CDR3 amino acids: CASSQDRVSGNTIYF. The CDR3 nucleotides read TGTGCCAGCAGCCAAGACAGGGTCTCTGGAAACACCATATATTTT.

The count of this clone is one. The chain has TRBV28 and TRBJ1-5; D remains ambiguous. The germline V gene encodes CDR1 MDHEN and CDR2 SYDVKM. This CDR3 is built from 14 residues. V was clipped by 2 bases and J by 4 bases, with 9 bases between them. The CDR3, as DNA: TGTGCCAGCAGTTTACTCTCAGAGAATCAGCCCCAGCATTTT. This translates into CASSLLSENQPQHF.

J is TRBJ2-7 and V is TRBV10-1; 8 bases fit TRBD2. J was trimmed by 10 bases and V by 2 bases; bases with no gene match: 4. The CDR3 is made up of 12 amino acids. Germline CDR1 reads WNHNN; CDR2 reads SYGVQD (reference sequence). CDR3 in DNA: TGCGCCAGCAGTGAGATTAGCGGGGTACAGTACTTC. Translation: CASSEISGVQYF.

The rearrangement links TRBV6-5 to TRBJ2-4; no firm D call. The CDR3 is made up of 15 amino acids. V lost 6 bases and J 2 bases, leaving 14 bases between the germline ends. CDR1 MNHEY and CDR2 SVGAGI come from the germline V gene. The CDR3 reads CASSPRREPKNIQYF. CDR3 nucleotide sequence: TGTGCCAGCAGCCCCCGGCGAGAACCCAAAAACATTCAGTACTTC.

The rearrangement joins TRBV24-1 to TRBJ2-2; TRBD1 matches 8 bases. Unmatched junction bases numbered 3, after V lost 4 bases and J lost 0 bases. CDR3 size: 16 residues. Germline-derived CDR1 and CDR2 are KGHDR and SFDVKD. Here the CDR3 reads CATSDWDRPNTGELFF. The CDR3 region has the DNA TGTGCCACCAGTGACTGGGACAGGCCGAACACCGGGGAGCTGTTTTTT.